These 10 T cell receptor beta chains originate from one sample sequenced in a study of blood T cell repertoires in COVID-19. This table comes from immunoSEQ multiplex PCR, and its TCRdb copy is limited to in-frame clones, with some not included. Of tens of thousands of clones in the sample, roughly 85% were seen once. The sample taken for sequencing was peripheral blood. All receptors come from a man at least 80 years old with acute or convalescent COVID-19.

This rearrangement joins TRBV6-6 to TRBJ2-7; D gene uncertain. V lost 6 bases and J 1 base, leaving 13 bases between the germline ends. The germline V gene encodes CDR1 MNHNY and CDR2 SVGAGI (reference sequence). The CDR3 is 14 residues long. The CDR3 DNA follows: TGTGCCAGCAGATCTTCCCCAGGATCCTACGAGCAGTACTTC. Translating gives CASRSSPGSYEQYF.

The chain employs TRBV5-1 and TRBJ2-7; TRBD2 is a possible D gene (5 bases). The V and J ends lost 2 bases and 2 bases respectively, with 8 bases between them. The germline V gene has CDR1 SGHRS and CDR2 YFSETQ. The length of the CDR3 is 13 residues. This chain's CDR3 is CASSFSGTYEQYF. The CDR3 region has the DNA TGCGCCAGCAGCTTCTCCGGGACCTACGAGCAGTACTTC.

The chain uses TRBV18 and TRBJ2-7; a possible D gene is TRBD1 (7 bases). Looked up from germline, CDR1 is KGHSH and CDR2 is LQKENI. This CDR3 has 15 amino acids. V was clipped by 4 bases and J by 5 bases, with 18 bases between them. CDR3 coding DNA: TGTGCCAGCTCACGGGTCGTTCAGGGGGGCGACGAGCAGTACTTC. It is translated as CASSRVVQGGDEQYF.

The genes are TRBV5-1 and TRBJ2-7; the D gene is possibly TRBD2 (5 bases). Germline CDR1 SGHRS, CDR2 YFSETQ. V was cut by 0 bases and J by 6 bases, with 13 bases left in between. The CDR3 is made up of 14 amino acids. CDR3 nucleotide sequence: TGCGCCAGCAGCTTGGACTCCAGGACTGGCGAGCAGTACTTC. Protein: CASSLDSRTGEQYF.

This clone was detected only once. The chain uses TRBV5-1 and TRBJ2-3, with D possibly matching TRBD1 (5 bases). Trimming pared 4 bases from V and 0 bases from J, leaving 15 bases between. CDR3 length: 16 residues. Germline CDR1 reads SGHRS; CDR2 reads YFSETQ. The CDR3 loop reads CASSPIKGVSTDTQYF. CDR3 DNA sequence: TGCGCCAGCAGCCCCATCAAAGGGGTCAGCACAGATACGCAGTATTTT. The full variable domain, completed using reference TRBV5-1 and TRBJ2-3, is KAGVTQTPRYLIKTRGQQVTLSCSPISGHRSVSWYQQTPGQGLQFLFEYFSETQRNKGNFPGRFSGRQFSNSRSEMNVSTLELGDSALYLCASSPIKGVSTDTQYFGPGTRLTVL.

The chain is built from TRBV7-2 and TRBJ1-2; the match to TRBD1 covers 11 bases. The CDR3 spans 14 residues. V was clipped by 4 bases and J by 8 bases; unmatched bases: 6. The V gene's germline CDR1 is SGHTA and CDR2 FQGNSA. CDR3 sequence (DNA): TGTGCCAGCAGCTCCCGGACAGGGGGCTGGGGCTACACCTTC. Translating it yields CASSSRTGGWGYTF.

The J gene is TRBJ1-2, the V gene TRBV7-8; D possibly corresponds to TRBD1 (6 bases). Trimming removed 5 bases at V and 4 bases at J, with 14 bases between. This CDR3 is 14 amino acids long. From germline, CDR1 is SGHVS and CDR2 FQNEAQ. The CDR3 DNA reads TGTGCCAGCAGCCCCGGACAGACCACCTATGGCTACACCTTC. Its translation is CASSPGQTTYGYTF.

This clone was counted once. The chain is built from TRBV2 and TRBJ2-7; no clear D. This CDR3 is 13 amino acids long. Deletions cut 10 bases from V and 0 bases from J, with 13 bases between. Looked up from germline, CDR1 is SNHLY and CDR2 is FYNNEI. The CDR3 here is CANLRLNSYEQYF. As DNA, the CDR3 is TGTGCCAACCTGAGACTGAACTCCTACGAGCAGTACTTC.

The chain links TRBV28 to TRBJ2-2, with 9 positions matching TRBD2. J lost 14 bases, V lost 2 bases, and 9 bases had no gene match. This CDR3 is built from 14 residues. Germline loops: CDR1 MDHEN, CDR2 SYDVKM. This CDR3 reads CASSLPGLATVLFF. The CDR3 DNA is TGTGCCAGCAGTTTACCGGGACTAGCAACCGTCCTGTTTTTT.

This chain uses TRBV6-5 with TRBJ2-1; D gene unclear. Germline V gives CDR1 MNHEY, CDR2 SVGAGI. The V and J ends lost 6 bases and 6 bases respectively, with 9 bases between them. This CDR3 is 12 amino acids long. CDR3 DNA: TGTGCCAGCAGAAACCGAGGCAATGAGCAGTTCTTC. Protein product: CASRNRGNEQFF.